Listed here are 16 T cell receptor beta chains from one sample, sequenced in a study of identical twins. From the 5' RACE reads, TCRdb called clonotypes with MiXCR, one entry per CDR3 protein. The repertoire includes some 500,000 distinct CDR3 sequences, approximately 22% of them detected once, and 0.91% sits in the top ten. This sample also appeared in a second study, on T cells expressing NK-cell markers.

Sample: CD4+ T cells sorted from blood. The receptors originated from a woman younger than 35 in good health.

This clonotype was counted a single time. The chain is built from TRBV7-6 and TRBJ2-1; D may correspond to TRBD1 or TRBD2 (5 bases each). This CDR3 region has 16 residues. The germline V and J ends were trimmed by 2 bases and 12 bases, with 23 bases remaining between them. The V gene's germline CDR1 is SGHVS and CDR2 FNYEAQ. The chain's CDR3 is CASSLSPGRGPRGQFF. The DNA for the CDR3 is TGTGCCAGCAGCTTATCCCCCGGTAGGGGCCCACGGGGGCAGTTCTTC. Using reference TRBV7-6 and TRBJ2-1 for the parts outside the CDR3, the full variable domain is GAGVSQSPRYKVTKRGQDVALRCDPISGHVSLYWYRQALGQGPEFLTYFNYEAQQDKSGLPNDRFSAERPEGSISTLTIQRTEQRDSAMYRCASSLSPGRGPRGQFFGPGTRLTVL.

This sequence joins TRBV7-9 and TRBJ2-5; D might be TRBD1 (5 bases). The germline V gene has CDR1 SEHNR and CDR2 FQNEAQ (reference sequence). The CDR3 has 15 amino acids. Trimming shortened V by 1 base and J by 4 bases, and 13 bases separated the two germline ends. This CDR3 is CASSLVGPQVETQYF. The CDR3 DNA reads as TGTGCCAGCAGCTTAGTAGGGCCACAGGTAGAGACCCAGTACTTC.

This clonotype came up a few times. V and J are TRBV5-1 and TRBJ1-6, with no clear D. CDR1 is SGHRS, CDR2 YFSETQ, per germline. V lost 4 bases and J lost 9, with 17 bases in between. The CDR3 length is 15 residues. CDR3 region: CASSLDSTSGSPLHF. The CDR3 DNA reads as TGCGCCAGCAGCCTAGACTCCACCTCTGGTTCACCCCTCCACTTT.

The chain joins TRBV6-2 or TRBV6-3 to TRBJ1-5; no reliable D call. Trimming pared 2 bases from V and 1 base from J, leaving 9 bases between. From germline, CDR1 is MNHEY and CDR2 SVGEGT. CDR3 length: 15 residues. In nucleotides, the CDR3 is TGTGCCAGCAGTTACGGTTTCGGAAGCAATCAGCCCCAGCATTTT. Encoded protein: CASSYGFGSNQPQHF.

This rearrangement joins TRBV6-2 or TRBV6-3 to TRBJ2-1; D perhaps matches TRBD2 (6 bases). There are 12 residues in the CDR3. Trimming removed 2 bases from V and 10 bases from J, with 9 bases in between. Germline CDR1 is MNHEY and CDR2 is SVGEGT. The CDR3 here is CASSYAGREQFF. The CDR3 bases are TGTGCCAGCAGTTACGCGGGACGGGAGCAGTTCTTC.

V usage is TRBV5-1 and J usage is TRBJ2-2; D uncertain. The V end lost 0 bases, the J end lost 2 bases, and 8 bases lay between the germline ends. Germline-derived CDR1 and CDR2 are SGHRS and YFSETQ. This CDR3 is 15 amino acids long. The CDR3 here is CASSLVVLNTGELFF. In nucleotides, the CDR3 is TGCGCCAGCAGCTTGGTTGTACTTAACACCGGGGAGCTGTTTTTT.

The DNA for the CDR3 is TGTGCCAGCAGCTTGGAGGGCAGGAGAATTGGGGTCACTGAAGCTTTCTTT. Amino acids: CASSLEGRRIGVTEAFF. J is TRBJ1-1 and V is TRBV5-5; D remains ambiguous. Germline V gives CDR1 SGHKS, CDR2 YYEKEE (reference sequence). The CDR3 loop spans 17 amino acids. V shed 0 bases and J shed 4 bases, with 19 bases lying between them.

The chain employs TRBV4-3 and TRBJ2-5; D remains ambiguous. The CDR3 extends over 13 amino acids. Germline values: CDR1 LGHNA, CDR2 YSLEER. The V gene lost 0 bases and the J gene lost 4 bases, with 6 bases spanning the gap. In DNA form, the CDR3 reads TGCGCCAGCAGCCAAGAATGGAGAGAGACCCAGTACTTC. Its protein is CASSQEWRETQYF.

CDR3 in amino acids: CASRGRTDGELFF. CDR3 DNA sequence: TGTGCCAGCAGGGGGAGAACGGACGGGGAGCTGTTTTTT. The rearrangement links TRBV11-3 to TRBJ2-2, with D perhaps matching TRBD2 (5 bases). The CDR3 has 13 residues. The germline CDR1 and CDR2 sequences are SGHNT and YENEEA. Between the trimmed V and J ends, which lost 6 bases and 7 bases, there was a span of 12 bases. Full variable domain (outside the CDR3, taken from reference TRBV11-3 and TRBJ2-2): EAGVVQSPRYKIIEKKQPVAFWCNPISGHNTLYWYLQNLGQGPELLIRYENEEAVDDSQLPKDRFSAERLKGVDSTLKIQPAELGDSAVYLCASRGRTDGELFFGEGSRLTVL.

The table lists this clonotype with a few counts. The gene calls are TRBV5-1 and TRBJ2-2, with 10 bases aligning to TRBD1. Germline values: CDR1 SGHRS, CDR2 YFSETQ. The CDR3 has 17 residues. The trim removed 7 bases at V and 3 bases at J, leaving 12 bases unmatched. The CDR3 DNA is TGCGCCAGCTCCCAAATCGGGGGACAGGGGCACACCGGGGAGCTGTTTTTT. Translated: CASSQIGGQGHTGELFF. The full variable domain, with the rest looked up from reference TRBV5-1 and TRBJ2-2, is KAGVTQTPRYLIKTRGQQVTLSCSPISGHRSVSWYQQTPGQGLQFLFEYFSETQRNKGNFPGRFSGRQFSNSRSEMNVSTLELGDSALYLCASSQIGGQGHTGELFFGEGSRLTVL.

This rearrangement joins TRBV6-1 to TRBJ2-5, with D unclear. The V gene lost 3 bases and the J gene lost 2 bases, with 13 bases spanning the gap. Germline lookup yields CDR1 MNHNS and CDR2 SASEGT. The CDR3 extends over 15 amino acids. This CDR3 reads CASSEVGRRQETQYF. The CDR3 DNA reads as TGTGCCAGCAGTGAGGTTGGTAGGCGGCAAGAGACCCAGTACTTC.

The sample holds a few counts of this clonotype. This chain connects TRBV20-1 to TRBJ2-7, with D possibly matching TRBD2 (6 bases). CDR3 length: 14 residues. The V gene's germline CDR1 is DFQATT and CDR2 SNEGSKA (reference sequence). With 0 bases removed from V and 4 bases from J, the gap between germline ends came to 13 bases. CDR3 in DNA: TGCAGTGCTAGAGATCGAGGGAGCGGGTACGAGCAGTACTTC. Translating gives CSARDRGSGYEQYF.

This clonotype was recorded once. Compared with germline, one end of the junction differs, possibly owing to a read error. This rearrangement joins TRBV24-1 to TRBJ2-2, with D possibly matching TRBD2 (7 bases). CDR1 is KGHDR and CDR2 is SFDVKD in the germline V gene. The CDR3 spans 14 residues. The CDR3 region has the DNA TGTGCCACCTCTGGGGGGGCGAACACCGGGGACCTGTTTTTT. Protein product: CATSGGANTGDLFF.

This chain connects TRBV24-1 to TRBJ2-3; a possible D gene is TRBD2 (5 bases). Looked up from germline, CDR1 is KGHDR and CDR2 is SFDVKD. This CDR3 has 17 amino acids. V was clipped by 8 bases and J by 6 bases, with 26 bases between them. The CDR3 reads CATTPPQRWRFGDTQYF. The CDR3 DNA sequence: TGTGCCACCACCCCTCCCCAGCGGTGGAGGTTTGGGGATACGCAGTATTTT.

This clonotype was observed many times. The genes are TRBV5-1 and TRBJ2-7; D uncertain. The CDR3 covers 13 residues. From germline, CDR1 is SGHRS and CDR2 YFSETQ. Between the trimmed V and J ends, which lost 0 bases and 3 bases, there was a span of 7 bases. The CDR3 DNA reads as TGCGCCAGCAGCTTGGATGGCTACTACGAGCAGTACTTC. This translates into CASSLDGYYEQYF.

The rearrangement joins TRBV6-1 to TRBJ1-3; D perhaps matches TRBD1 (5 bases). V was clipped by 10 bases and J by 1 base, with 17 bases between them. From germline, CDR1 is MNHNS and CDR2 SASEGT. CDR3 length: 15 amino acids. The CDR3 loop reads CATLSSQGSGNTIYF. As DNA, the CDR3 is TGTGCCACCCTGAGCTCCCAGGGATCTGGAAACACCATATATTTT.